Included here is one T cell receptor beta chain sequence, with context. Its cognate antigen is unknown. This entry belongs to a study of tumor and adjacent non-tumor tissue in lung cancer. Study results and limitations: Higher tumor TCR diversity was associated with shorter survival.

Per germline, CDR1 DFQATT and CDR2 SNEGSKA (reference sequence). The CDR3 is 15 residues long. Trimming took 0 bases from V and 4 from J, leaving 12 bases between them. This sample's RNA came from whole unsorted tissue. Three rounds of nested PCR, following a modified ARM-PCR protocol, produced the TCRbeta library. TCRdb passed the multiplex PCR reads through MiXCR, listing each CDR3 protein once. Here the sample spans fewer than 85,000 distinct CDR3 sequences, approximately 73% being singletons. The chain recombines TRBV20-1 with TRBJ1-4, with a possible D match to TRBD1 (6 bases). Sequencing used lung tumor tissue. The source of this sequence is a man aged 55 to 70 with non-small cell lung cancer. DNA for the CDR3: TGCAGTGCTAGAGATTCGAGGGGGATTAATGAAAAACTGTTTTTT. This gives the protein CSARDSRGINEKLFF.